A selection of T cell receptor beta chains follows, all from one sample in a study of technical replicates of blood from a few donors. Produced via immunoSEQ multiplex PCR; TCRdb's table is partial and in-frame only. The sample contains nearly 70,000 clones, almost 95% of which appear only once. The sample was T cells isolated from PBMCs. These receptor sequences come from a human donor in good health. The CDR3 runs from the conserved cysteine through the conserved F or W. The order of the fields is V gene, D gene, J gene, clone size, CDR3 DNA, CDR3 protein. A D gene is named only where the DNA matches it firmly. Clone sizes are given selectively: once, few, many, or a class where the clone is expanded.

>TRBV6-5|TRBD2|TRBJ2-4|.
TGTGCCACTGTTAAAGCCGGGACTAGCTCCATTCAGTACTTC
CATVKAGTSSIQYF
>TRBV9|TRBD2|TRBJ2-3|once
TGTGCCAGCAGCGTAGCTCTGACTAGCGGGAGGGGAACAGATACGCAGTATTTT
CASSVALTSGRGTDTQYF
>TRBV6-1|.|TRBJ1-5|.
TGTGCCAGCAGTGGGGGAGCGGGTCAGCCCCAGCATTTT
CASSGGAGQPQHF
>TRBV29-1|.|TRBJ2-7|.
TGCAGCGTTGTCACGGGGGCCTACGAGCAGTACTTC
CSVVTGAYEQYF
>TRBV7-9|.|TRBJ1-1|.
TGTGCCAACCGTTGGGCAGCGAACACTGAAGCTTTCTTT
CANRWAANTEAFF
>TRBV5-1|TRBD1|TRBJ2-7|.
TGCGCCAGCAGCTGGTTGACGGGACAGACCTCCTACGAGCAGTACTTC
CASSWLTGQTSYEQYF
>TRBV2|.|TRBJ2-5|.
TGTGCCAGCAGGGCCTTGAAGACCCAGTACTTC
CASRALKTQYF
>TRBV7-9|TRBD1|TRBJ2-7|once
TGTGCCAGCAGCTCACCGGGACAGGGAATCCACGAGCAGTACTTC
CASSSPGQGIHEQYF
>TRBV4-1|TRBD2|TRBJ2-4|.
TGCGCCAGCAGCCAAGGCCAAGCGGGGAGGGACATTCAGTACTTC
CASSQGQAGRDIQYF
>TRBV11-3|TRBD2|TRBJ2-2|once
TGTGCCAGCAGCTTGAGACTAGCTGCCGGGGAGCTGTTTTTT
CASSLRLAAGELFF
>TRBV19|.|TRBJ1-2|.
TGTGCCAGTAGTATATTCCCCCCGACCGGGAATATCAGGAGCTACACCTTC
CASSIFPPTGNIRSYTF
>TRBV19|.|TRBJ1-5|.
TGTGCCAGTAGATCCCGGGTCCTAGGTCGTCAGCCCCAGCATTTT
CASRSRVLGRQPQHF
>TRBV5-6|TRBD1|TRBJ2-7|once
TGTGCCAGCAGTCCTACTCCGGGACAGGGGGCACAGCAGTACTTC
CASSPTPGQGAQQYF
>TRBV5-1|TRBD2|TRBJ2-1|once
TGCGCCAGCAGCTTGGTAGCGGGAGGCTACAATGAGCAGTTCTTC
CASSLVAGGYNEQFF
>TRBV5-1|TRBD2|TRBJ2-1|.
TGCGCCAGCAGCTTTTCCGGGACTAGCGACCCCTACAATGAGCAGTTCTTC
CASSFSGTSDPYNEQFF
>TRBV7-9|.|TRBJ2-3|.
TGTGCCAGCTTTGGGGGGGCTGCCCTCCCAGATACGCAGTATTTT
CASFGGAALPDTQYF
>TRBV29-1|.|TRBJ2-3|.
TGCAGCGTTGAACTGAGCGGAGCCAACACAGATACGCAGTATTTT
CSVELSGANTDTQYF
>TRBV19|.|TRBJ2-7|once
TGTGCCAGTAGTATAGGGTTCTGGCGGGTGAAAACCTACGAGCAGTACTTC
CASSIGFWRVKTYEQYF
>TRBV7-2|TRBD1|TRBJ2-7|.
TGTGCCAGCAGCTACGGGACAGGGGTTTCCTACGAGCAGTACTTC
CASSYGTGVSYEQYF
>TRBV18|TRBD2|TRBJ2-4|.
TGTGCCAGCTCACGAGGGACTAGCGGGAGTCTGAAAAACATTCAGTACTTC
CASSRGTSGSLKNIQYF
>TRBV4-1|.|TRBJ2-7|.
TGCGCCAGCAGCCCCCAGATCGATAACGAGCAGTACTTC
CASSPQIDNEQYF
>TRBV11-3|.|TRBJ1-1|.
TGTGCCAGCAGCTTACAGGGCACTGAAGCTTTCTTT
CASSLQGTEAFF
>TRBV5-4|.|TRBJ1-1|.
TGTGCCAGCAGCATACAGGGTGGATGGACTGAAGCTTTCTTT
CASSIQGGWTEAFF
>TRBV30|.|TRBJ2-2|.
TGTGCCTGGAGGACAGATAACACCGGGGAGCTGTTTTTT
CAWRTDNTGELFF
>TRBV7-2|TRBD1|TRBJ1-3|.
TGTGCCAGCAGGGCTACAGGGGCTGGAAACACCATATATTTT
CASRATGAGNTIYF
>TRBV4-3|.|TRBJ2-6|.
TGCGCCAGCAGCCAAGCCCCCACAAGCTCTGGGGCCAACGTCCTGACTTTC
CASSQAPTSSGANVLTF
>TRBV7-2|.|TRBJ1-1|.
TGTGCCAGCAGCTTAGGAGGTTGGGGCAGGCCAGTGACCTTT
CASSLGGWGRPVTF
>TRBV27|TRBD2|TRBJ2-1|.
TGTGCCAGCAGTCCGTTCACTAGCGGGAGGGGTGAGCAGTTCTTC
CASSPFTSGRGEQFF
>TRBV16|.|TRBJ2-7|.
TGTGCCAGCAGCCAGACAGTTACGATCTCTAGCGAGCAGTACTTC
CASSQTVTISSEQYF
>TRBV28|.|TRBJ1-6|.
TGTGCCAGCAGTTTTAGTACCCTCCACTTT
CASSFSTLHF
>TRBV7-9|.|TRBJ1-1|.
TGTGCCAGCAGGCCTAGGTGGGGGGTAAACACTGAAGCTTTCTTT
CASRPRWGVNTEAFF
>TRBV19|.|TRBJ1-3|.
TGTGCCAGTAGTATGCTGGGAGGGACCGGCCCATATTTT
CASSMLGGTGPYF
>TRBV4-1|TRBD2|TRBJ2-1|.
TGCGCCAGCAGCCAAGACTTACGGGAGGGCCCCTACAATGAGCAGTTCTTC
CASSQDLREGPYNEQFF
>TRBV7-3|TRBD2|TRBJ2-1|.
TGTGCCAGCAGCTTAATATTAGCGGGAGTGGAGAATGAGCAGTTCTTC
CASSLILAGVENEQFF
>TRBV2|TRBD1|TRBJ2-1|.
TGTGCCAGCAGGGGACCTGGACAGGGGGCGAGTAATGAGCAGTTCTTC
CASRGPGQGASNEQFF
>TRBV6-1|.|TRBJ2-7|.
TGTGCCAGCAGTGAAGACGGGGCCTACGAGCAGTACTTC
CASSEDGAYEQYF
>TRBV9|.|TRBJ1-1|few
TGTGCCAGCAGCCCCAGGTCATACACTGAAGCTTTCTTT
CASSPRSYTEAFF
>TRBV6-6|.|TRBJ1-1|.
TGTGCCAGCTACTATCAGGGATACGCAGGGAACACTGAAGCTTTCTTT
CASYYQGYAGNTEAFF
>TRBV6-1|.|TRBJ2-1|.
TGTGCCAGCTTGAGTCCTTACTCCTACAATGAGCAGTTCTTC
CASLSPYSYNEQFF
>TRBV29-1|TRBD2|TRBJ2-5|.
TGCAGCGCTCGAGCGGGAGGCCCCGGGATGGCCCAGTACTTC
CSARAGGPGMAQYF
>TRBV28|.|TRBJ2-7|.
TGTGCCAGCAGTTTGGGTGTAACTAGCAGGTACGAGCAGTACTTC
CASSLGVTSRYEQYF
>TRBV27|TRBD2|TRBJ2-7|.
TGTGCCAGGAACTTGGGGACTAGCGGTTCCTACGAGCAGTACTTC
CARNLGTSGSYEQYF
>TRBV2|.|TRBJ1-4|.
TGTGCCAGCAGTACCAGGGGATTTGCGGAATCGGAAAAACTGTTTTTT
CASSTRGFAESEKLFF
>TRBV6-5|TRBD2|TRBJ2-7|once
TGTGCCAGCAGGCTGGGACTAGCGGCTACCTACGAGCAGTACTTC
CASRLGLAATYEQYF
>TRBV6-5|TRBD2|TRBJ2-1|.
TGTGCCAGCAGTTACCGGACTAGGAGCTCCTACAATGAGCAGTTCTTC
CASSYRTRSSYNEQFF
>TRBV25-1|TRBD2|TRBJ2-4|.
TGTGCCAGCAGTCCGACTAGCGGGAGAAACATTCAGTACTTC
CASSPTSGRNIQYF
>TRBV28|.|TRBJ2-2|once
TGTGCCAGCAGTCCCGGGCGGCGGGGCTTAGCGAACACCGGGGAGCTGTTTTTT
CASSPGRRGLANTGELFF
>TRBV5-4|TRBD1|TRBJ1-1|.
TGTGCCAGCAGCGTACAGGGGGCTCGGACTGAAGCTTTCTTT
CASSVQGARTEAFF
>TRBV28|TRBD2|TRBJ2-7|.
TGTGCCAGCAGTTTTAAGACTAGCGGGAGTGGATACGAGCAGTACTTC
CASSFKTSGSGYEQYF
>TRBV10-3|.|TRBJ1-1|.
TGTGCCATCAGTGACACTATACTGGGGAACACTGAAGCTTTCTTT
CAISDTILGNTEAFF
>TRBV30|.|TRBJ2-4|.
TGTGCCTGGAGTGTATCCATAGCCAAAAACATTCAGTACTTC
CAWSVSIAKNIQYF
>TRBV5-1|TRBD2|TRBJ2-1|once
TGCGCCAGCAGCAAAGCGGGAGGCGGTGAGCAGTTCTTC
CASSKAGGGEQFF
>TRBV19|TRBD2|TRBJ2-7|.
TGTGCCAGTAGTCCCGCCAGCGGGAGTCTTGCTGATCTCTCCTACGAGCAGTACTTC
CASSPASGSLADLSYEQYF